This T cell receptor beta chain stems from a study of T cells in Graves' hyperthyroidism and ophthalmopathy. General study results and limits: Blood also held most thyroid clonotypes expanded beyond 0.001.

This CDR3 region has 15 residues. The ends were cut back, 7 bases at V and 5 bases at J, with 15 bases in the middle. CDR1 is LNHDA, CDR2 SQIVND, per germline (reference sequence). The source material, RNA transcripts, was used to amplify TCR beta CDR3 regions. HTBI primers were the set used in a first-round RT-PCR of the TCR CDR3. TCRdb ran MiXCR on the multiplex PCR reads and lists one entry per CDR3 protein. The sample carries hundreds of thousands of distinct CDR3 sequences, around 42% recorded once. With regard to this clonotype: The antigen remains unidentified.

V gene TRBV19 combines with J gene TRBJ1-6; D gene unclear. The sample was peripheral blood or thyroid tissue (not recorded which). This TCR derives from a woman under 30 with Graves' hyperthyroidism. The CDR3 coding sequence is TGTGCCAGTACTGAGGGAGGGTCAGATAATTCACCCCTCCACTTT. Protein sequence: CASTEGGSDNSPLHF.